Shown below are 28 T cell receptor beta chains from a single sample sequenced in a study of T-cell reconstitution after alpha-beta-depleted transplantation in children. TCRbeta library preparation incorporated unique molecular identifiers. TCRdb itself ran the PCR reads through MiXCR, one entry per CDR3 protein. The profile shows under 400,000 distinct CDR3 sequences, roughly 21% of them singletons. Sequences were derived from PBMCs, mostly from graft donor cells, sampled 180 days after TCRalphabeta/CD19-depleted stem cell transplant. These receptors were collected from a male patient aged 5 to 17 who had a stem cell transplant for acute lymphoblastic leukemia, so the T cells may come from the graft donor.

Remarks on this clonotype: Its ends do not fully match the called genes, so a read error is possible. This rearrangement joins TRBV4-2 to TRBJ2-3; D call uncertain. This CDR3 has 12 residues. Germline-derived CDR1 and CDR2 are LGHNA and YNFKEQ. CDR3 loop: CASSPSPDTQSF. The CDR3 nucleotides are TGTGCCAGCAGCCCCAGTCCAGATACGCAGTCTTTT.

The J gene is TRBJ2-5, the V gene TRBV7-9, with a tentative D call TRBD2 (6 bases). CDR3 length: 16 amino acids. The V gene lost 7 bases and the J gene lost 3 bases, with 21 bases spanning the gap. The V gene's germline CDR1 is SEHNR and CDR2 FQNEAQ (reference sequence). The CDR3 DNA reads TGTGCCAGCATCCCCCTTGAGGGAGGTCTAGAAGAGACCCAGTACTTC. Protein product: CASIPLEGGLEETQYF.

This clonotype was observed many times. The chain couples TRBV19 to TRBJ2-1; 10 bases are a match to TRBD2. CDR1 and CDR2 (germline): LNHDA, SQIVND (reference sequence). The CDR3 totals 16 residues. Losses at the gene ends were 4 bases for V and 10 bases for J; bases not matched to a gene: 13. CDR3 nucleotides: TGTGCCAGTAGTAACTCTCCTAGCGGGGGTTACGGGGAGCAGTTCTTC. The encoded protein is CASSNSPSGGYGEQFF.

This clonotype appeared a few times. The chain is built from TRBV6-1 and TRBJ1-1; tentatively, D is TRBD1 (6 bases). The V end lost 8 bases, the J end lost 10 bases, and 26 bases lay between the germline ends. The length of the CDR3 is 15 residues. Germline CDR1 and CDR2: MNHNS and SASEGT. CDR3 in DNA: TGTGCCAGCCAAACCTTCCTTGGGGGCGTCAGTGGAGCTTTCTTT. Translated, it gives CASQTFLGGVSGAFF.

The CDR3 loop reads CASSPSTSYEQYF. CDR3 in DNA: TGTGCCAGCAGCCCTTCGACCTCCTACGAGCAGTACTTC. This chain uses TRBV7-8 with TRBJ2-7; D not certain. This CDR3 has 13 residues. V was trimmed by 5 bases and J by 0 bases, leaving 8 bases between them. CDR1 is SGHVS and CDR2 is FQNEAQ in the germline V gene.

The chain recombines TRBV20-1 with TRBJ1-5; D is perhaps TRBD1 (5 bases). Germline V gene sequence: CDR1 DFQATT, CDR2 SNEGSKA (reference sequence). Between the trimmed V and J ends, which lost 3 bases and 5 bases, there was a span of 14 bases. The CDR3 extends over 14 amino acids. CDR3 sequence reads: CSASRRGFDQPQHF. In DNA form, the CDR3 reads TGCAGTGCTAGTCGGCGGGGGTTCGATCAGCCCCAGCATTTT.

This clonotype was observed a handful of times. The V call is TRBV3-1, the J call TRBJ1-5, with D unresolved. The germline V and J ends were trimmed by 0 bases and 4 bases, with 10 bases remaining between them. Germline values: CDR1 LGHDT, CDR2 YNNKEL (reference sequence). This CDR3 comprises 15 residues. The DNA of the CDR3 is TGTGCCAGCAGCCAAGATTGGTCGGTAAATCAGCCCCAGCATTTT. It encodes CASSQDWSVNQPQHF.

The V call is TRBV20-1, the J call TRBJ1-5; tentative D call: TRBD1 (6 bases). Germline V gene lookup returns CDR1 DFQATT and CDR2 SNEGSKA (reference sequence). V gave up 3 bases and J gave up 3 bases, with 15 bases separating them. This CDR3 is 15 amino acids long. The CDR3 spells CSARRGEANNQPQHF. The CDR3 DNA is TGCAGTGCTAGGAGGGGGGAGGCGAACAATCAGCCCCAGCATTTT.

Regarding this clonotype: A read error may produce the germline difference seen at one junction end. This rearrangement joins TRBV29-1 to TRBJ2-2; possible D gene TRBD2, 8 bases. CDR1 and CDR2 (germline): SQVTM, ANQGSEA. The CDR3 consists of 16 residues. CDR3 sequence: CSVEGREGAKTGELFF. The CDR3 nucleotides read TGCAGCGTTGAAGGCCGGGAGGGGGCGAAGACCGGGGAGCTGTTTTTT.

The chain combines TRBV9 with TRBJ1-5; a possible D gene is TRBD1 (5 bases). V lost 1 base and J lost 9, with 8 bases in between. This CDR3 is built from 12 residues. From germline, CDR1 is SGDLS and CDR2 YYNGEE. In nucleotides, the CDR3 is TGTGCCAGCAGCGTAAGCGGGGGGCCCCAGCATTTT. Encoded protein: CASSVSGGPQHF.

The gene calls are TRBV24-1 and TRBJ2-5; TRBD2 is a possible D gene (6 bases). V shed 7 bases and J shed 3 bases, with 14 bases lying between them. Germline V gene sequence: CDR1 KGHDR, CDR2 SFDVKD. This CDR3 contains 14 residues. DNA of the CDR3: TGTGCCACCAGCTTTGGAGGGCGTGAAGAGACCCAGTACTTC. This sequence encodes CATSFGGREETQYF.

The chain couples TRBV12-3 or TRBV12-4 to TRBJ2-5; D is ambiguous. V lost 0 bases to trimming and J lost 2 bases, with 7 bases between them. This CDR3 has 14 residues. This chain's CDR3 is CASSLATYQETQYF. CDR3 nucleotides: TGTGCCAGCAGTTTAGCTACTTATCAAGAGACCCAGTACTTC.

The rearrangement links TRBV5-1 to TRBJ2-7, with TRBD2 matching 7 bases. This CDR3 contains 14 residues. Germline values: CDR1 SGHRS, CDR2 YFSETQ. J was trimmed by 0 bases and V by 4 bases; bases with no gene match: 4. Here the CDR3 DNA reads TGCGCCAGCAGCCGAGCGGGACCCTCCTACGAGCAGTACTTC. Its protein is CASSRAGPSYEQYF.

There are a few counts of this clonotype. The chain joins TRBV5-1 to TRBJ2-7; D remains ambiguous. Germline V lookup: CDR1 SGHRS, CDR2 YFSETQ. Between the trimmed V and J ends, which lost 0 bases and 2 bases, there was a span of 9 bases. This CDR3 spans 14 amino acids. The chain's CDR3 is CASSLEGFAYEQYF. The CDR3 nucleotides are TGCGCCAGCAGCTTGGAAGGGTTCGCCTACGAGCAGTACTTC.

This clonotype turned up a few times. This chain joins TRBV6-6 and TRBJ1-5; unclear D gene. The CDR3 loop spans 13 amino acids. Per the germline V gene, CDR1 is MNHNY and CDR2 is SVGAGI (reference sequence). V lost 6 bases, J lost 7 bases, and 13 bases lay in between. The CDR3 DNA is TGTGCCAGCAGGACTCTTGTTGGGCAGCCCCAGCATTTT. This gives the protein CASRTLVGQPQHF.

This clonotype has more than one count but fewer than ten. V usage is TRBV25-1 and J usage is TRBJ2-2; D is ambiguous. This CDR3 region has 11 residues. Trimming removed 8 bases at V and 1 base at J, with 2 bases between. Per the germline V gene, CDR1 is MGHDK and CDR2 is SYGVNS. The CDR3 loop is CASQNTGELFF. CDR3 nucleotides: TGTGCCAGCCAGAACACCGGGGAGCTGTTTTTT.

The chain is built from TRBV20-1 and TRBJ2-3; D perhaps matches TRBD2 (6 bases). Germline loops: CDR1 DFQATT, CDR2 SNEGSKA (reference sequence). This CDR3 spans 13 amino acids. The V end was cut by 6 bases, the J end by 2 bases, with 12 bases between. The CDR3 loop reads CSAALAPTDTQYF. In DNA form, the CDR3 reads TGCAGTGCCGCCCTAGCGCCCACAGATACGCAGTATTTT.

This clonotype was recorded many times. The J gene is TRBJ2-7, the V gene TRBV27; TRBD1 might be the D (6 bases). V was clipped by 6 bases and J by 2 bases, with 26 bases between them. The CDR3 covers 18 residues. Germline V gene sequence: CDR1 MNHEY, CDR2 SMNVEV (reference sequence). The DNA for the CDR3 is TGTGCCAGCAGACTTTCCCCCTCCACTCGGACAGTCCCCTACGAGCAGTACTTC. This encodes CASRLSPSTRTVPYEQYF.

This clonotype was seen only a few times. CDR3 sequence: CASSDRYAANYGYTF. DNA of the CDR3: TGTGCCAGCAGCGACCGGTACGCTGCTAACTATGGCTACACCTTC. The chain uses TRBV7-9 and TRBJ1-2; D is ambiguous. From germline, CDR1 is SEHNR and CDR2 FQNEAQ (reference sequence). The CDR3 is 15 amino acids. Trimming left V 5 bases short and J 0 bases short, with 13 bases between.

The CDR3: CASSFGRLQETQYF. DNA of the CDR3: TGTGCCAGCAGTTTCGGACGGTTACAAGAGACCCAGTACTTC. The chain employs TRBV6-5 and TRBJ2-5, with D unclear. V was pared by 4 bases and J by 2 bases, with 11 bases between. Germline V gene sequence: CDR1 MNHEY, CDR2 SVGAGI. CDR3 length: 14 residues.

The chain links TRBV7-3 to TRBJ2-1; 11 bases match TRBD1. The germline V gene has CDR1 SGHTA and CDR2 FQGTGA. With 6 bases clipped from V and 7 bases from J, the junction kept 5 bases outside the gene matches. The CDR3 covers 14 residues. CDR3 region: CASSFGQGANEQFF. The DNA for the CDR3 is TGTGCCAGCAGTTTTGGACAGGGGGCGAATGAGCAGTTCTTC.

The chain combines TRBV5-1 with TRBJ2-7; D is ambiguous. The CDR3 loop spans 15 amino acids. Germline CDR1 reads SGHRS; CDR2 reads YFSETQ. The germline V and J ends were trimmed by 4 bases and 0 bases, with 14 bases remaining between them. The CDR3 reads CASSDYGWNSYEQYF. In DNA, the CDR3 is TGCGCCAGCAGCGATTACGGGTGGAACTCCTACGAGCAGTACTTC.

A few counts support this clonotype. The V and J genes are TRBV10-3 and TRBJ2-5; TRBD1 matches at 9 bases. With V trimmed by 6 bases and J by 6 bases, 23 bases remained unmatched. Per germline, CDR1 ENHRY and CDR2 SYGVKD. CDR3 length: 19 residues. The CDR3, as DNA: TGTGCCATCAGCCCAGGGAGCGGGGTATGGCGGACAGGGGCTAAGACCCAGTACTTC. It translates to CAISPGSGVWRTGAKTQYF.

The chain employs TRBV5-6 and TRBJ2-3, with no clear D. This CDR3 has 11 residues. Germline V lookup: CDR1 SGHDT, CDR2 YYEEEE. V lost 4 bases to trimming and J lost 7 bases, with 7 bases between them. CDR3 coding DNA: TGTGCCAGCAGCCTCACCCATACGCAGTATTTT. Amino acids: CASSLTHTQYF.

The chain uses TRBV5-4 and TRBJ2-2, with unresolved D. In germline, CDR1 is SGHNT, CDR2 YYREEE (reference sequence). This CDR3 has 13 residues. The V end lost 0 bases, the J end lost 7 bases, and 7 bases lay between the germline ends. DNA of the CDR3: TGTGCCAGCAGCTTGGTCCGATTCGGGGAGCTGTTTTTT. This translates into CASSLVRFGELFF. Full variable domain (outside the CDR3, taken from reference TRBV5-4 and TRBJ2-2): ETGVTQSPTHLIKTRGQQVTLRCSSQSGHNTVSWYQQALGQGPQFIFQYYREEENGRGNFPPRFSGLQFPNYSSELNVNALELDDSALYLCASSLVRFGELFFGEGSRLTVL.

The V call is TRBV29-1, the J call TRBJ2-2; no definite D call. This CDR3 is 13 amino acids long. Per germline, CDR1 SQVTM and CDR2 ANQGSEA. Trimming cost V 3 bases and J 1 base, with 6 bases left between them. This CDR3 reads CSVEAGNTGELFF. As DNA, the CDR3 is TGCAGCGTTGAGGCAGGGAACACCGGGGAGCTGTTTTTT.

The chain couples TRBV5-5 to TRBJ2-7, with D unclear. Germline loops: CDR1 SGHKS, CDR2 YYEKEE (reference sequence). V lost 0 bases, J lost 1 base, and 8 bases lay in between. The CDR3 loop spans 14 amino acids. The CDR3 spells CASSLAYESYEQYF. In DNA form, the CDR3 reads TGTGCCAGCAGCTTGGCGTATGAATCCTACGAGCAGTACTTC.

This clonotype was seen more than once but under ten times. CDR3 residues: CSASPPSVASYNEQFF. The CDR3 nucleotides are TGCAGTGCTAGCCCTCCTAGCGTAGCGTCCTACAATGAGCAGTTCTTC. The rearrangement links TRBV20-1 to TRBJ2-1; D might be TRBD2 (6 bases). The ends were cut back, 3 bases at V and 1 base at J, with 16 bases in the middle. This CDR3 region has 16 residues. Germline loops: CDR1 DFQATT, CDR2 SNEGSKA (reference sequence).